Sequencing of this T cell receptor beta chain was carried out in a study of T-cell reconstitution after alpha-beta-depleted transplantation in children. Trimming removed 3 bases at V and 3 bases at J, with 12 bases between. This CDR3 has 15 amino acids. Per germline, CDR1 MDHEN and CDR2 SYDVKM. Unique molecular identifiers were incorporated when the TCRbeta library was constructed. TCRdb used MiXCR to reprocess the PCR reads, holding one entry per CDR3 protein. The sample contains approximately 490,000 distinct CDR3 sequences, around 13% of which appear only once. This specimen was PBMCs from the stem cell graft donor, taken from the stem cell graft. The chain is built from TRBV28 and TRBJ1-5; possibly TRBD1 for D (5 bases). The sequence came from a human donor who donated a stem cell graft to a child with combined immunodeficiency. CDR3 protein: CASSFRRDHNQPQHF. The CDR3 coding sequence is TGTGCCAGCAGTTTCAGAAGGGACCACAATCAGCCCCAGCATTTT.